Reported below is one T cell receptor (beta chain). Its antigen is currently unknown. Only in-frame clones appear in the TCRdb table, and some are missing; sequencing was by immunoSEQ multiplex PCR. The repertoire holds around 14,000 clones, with around 78% as singletons. The entry originates in a study of chemoradiotherapy in HPV16-positive cancers. The study's findings and limits: HPV-responsive T-cell expansion during chemoradiotherapy was linked to improved recurrence-free survival in HPV16-positive patients. Non-HPV-specific T cells did not expand in tumors during treatment, whereas candidate HPV-specific clones and E7-related motifs did.

Germline-derived CDR1 and CDR2 are SGHVS and FNYEAQ. Trimming left V 2 bases short and J 0 bases short, with 10 bases between. The CDR3 length is 15 residues. V usage is TRBV7-6 and J usage is TRBJ1-1; no firm D call. Collection of the sample occurred from a patient who underwent chemoradiotherapy. The receptor was derived from a human donor with HPV-associated anogenital cancer. This chain's CDR3 is CASSLTTNMNTEAFF. CDR3 sequence (DNA): TGTGCCAGCAGCTTAACAACGAATATGAACACTGAAGCTTTCTTT.